The 25 T cell receptor beta chains below were found in one sample sequenced in a study of blood T cell repertoires in COVID-19. TCRdb's copy holds only in-frame clones and misses some; the assay was immunoSEQ multiplex PCR. This table has approximately 80,000 clones, about 80% appearing once. Sequences were obtained from peripheral blood. The receptors originated from a man aged 50 to 60 with active or convalescent COVID-19.

The CDR3 protein is CASTDRAISGANVLTF. The CDR3 nucleotides are TGTGCCAGTACCGACAGGGCCATCTCTGGGGCCAACGTCCTGACTTTC. The chain carries TRBV19 and TRBJ2-6; TRBD1 matches at 7 bases. The CDR3 is 16 residues long. Germline V gene lookup returns CDR1 LNHDA and CDR2 SQIVND (reference sequence). J lost 0 bases, V lost 7 bases, and 6 bases had no gene match.

This clone was recorded once. This rearrangement joins TRBV5-6 to TRBJ2-5, with D maybe TRBD1 (5 bases). The CDR3 is 14 amino acids. V lost 3 bases, J lost 3 bases, and 12 bases lay in between. Germline lookup yields CDR1 SGHDT and CDR2 YYEEEE. CDR3: CASSSQQAEETQYF. CDR3 sequence (DNA): TGTGCCAGCAGCTCACAACAGGCGGAAGAGACCCAGTACTTC.

The count of this clone is one. The J gene is TRBJ1-1, the V gene TRBV6-5; D is ambiguous. Germline assignment: CDR1 MNHEY and CDR2 SVGAGI. The CDR3 runs to 14 residues. V shed 2 bases and J shed 8 bases, with 15 bases lying between them. CDR3 region: CASSYAERGKEAFF. CDR3 bases: TGTGCCAGCAGTTACGCGGAGCGGGGTAAGGAAGCTTTCTTT.

CDR3 region: CASGGSGEQYF. CDR3 DNA: TGTGCCAGCGGGGGGTCTGGCGAGCAGTACTTC. The chain has TRBV5-4 and TRBJ2-7; D is perhaps TRBD2 (6 bases). Germline values: CDR1 SGHNT, CDR2 YYREEE (reference sequence). Trimming took off 7 bases at V and 6 bases at J, with 11 bases between the two ends. The CDR3 has 11 residues.

This rearrangement joins TRBV3-1 (or the pseudogene TRBV3-2) to TRBJ2-1; 8 nucleotides match TRBD1. This CDR3 contains 16 residues. V lost 3 bases and J lost 6; bases outside the gene matches: 10. The germline V gene has CDR1 LGHDT and CDR2 YNNKEL (reference sequence). DNA for the CDR3: TGTGCCAGCAGCCACAGACAGGGGTGGGCATCCAATGAGCAGTTCTTC. Translated: CASSHRQGWASNEQFF.

This clone was seen only a few times. The chain carries TRBV6-6 and TRBJ2-3, with D possibly matching TRBD2 (6 bases). V was trimmed by 7 bases and J by 6 bases, leaving 8 bases between them. Per germline, CDR1 MNHNY and CDR2 SVGAGI (reference sequence). The CDR3 runs to 11 residues. CDR3 in amino acids: CASTRGDTQYF. The CDR3 bases are TGTGCCAGCACCCGGGGGGATACGCAGTATTTT.

This chain connects TRBV27 to TRBJ2-6; 8 bases fit TRBD1. J was trimmed by 3 bases and V by 3 bases; bases with no gene match: 7. CDR3 length equals 17 residues. Looked up from germline, CDR1 is MNHEY and CDR2 is SMNVEV (reference sequence). The CDR3 spells CASSLRQGARGANVLTF. CDR3 in DNA: TGTGCCAGCAGTTTGAGGCAGGGGGCGCGTGGGGCCAACGTCCTGACTTTC.

The J gene is TRBJ2-7, the V gene TRBV5-4; 10 bases are shared with TRBD1. This CDR3 spans 15 amino acids. From germline, CDR1 is SGHNT and CDR2 YYREEE (reference sequence). The J segment lost 3 bases and the V segment lost 4 bases, leaving 7 bases of the junction unmatched. In DNA, the CDR3 is TGTGCCAGCAGCACAAGGACAGGGGGAAACTACGAGCAGTACTTC. It specifies CASSTRTGGNYEQYF.

This chain joins TRBV6-6 and TRBJ2-3, with TRBD2 matching 12 bases. Germline V CDR1 and CDR2: MNHNY, SVGAGI (reference sequence). This CDR3 comprises 16 residues. V lost 4 bases and J lost 4; bases outside the gene matches: 6. CDR3 amino acids: CASSSASGGASDTQYF. The CDR3, as DNA: TGTGCCAGCAGTTCGGCTAGCGGGGGGGCCTCAGATACGCAGTATTTT.

The chain combines TRBV19 with TRBJ1-5; D uncertain. Germline-derived CDR1 and CDR2 are LNHDA and SQIVND (reference sequence). CDR3 length: 13 residues. V lost 3 bases to trimming and J lost 4 bases, with 7 bases between them. CDR3 coding DNA: TGTGCCAGTAGTATTCCGGGAAATCAGCCCCAGCATTTT. This gives the protein CASSIPGNQPQHF.

The rearrangement links TRBV29-1 to TRBJ2-2; a weak D match, TRBD2 (7 bases). V was clipped by 7 bases and J by 3 bases, with 15 bases between them. CDR1 and CDR2 from the germline V gene are SQVTM and ANQGSEA. This CDR3 is 14 amino acids long. CDR3 sequence (DNA): TGCAGCGCAGGAACAGGGAGGGACACCGGGGAGCTGTTTTTT. Encoded protein: CSAGTGRDTGELFF.

The J gene is TRBJ2-2, the V gene TRBV29-1; 8 bases align to TRBD2. This CDR3 has 15 amino acids. Trimming at V came to 5 bases and at J to 4 bases, leaving 9 bases not matched to a gene. Germline V gene data show CDR1 as SQVTM and CDR2 as ANQGSEA. This CDR3 reads CSVTGGAWGTGELFF. The CDR3 DNA reads as TGCAGCGTTACCGGGGGGGCCTGGGGCACCGGGGAGCTGTTTTTT.

This chain uses TRBV18 with TRBJ1-5, with D possibly TRBD1 on 6 matching bases. CDR3 length: 18 residues. The ends were cut back, 4 bases at V and 1 base at J, with 20 bases in the middle. Germline lookup yields CDR1 KGHSH and CDR2 LQKENI. This chain's CDR3 is CASSLSAGGAGSNQPQHF. In DNA, the CDR3 is TGTGCCAGCTCACTCAGTGCTGGGGGGGCAGGGAGCAATCAGCCCCAGCATTTT.

The chain combines TRBV7-9 with TRBJ1-2; a possible D gene is TRBD1 (5 bases). The V end was cut by 2 bases, the J end by 0 bases, with 7 bases between. The CDR3 runs 14 residues. Germline V gene lookup returns CDR1 SEHNR and CDR2 FQNEAQ (reference sequence). The chain's CDR3 is CASSLQGTNYGYTF. DNA of the CDR3: TGTGCCAGCAGCTTACAGGGAACTAACTATGGCTACACCTTC.

There are a few counts of this clone. This chain joins TRBV7-6 and TRBJ1-1; TRBD1 is a possible D gene (6 bases). The CDR3 extends over 15 amino acids. CDR1 and CDR2 from the germline V gene are SGHVS and FNYEAQ. Trimming pared 5 bases from V and 2 bases from J, leaving 15 bases between. CDR3 sequence: CASSRNREFNTEAFF. The CDR3 DNA reads TGTGCCAGCAGCAGAAACAGGGAATTTAACACTGAAGCTTTCTTT.

The chain employs TRBV5-1 and TRBJ1-2; no definite D call. Germline V gene sequence: CDR1 SGHRS, CDR2 YFSETQ. The CDR3 loop spans 13 amino acids. The ends were cut back, 4 bases at V and 8 bases at J, with 15 bases in the middle. Here the CDR3 reads CASSESPSGGYTF. In nucleotides, the CDR3 is TGCGCCAGCAGCGAGAGCCCCAGCGGCGGCTACACCTTC.

The chain links TRBV11-2 to TRBJ2-3, with 8 nucleotides matching TRBD2. V lost 5 bases, J lost 1 base, and 14 bases stayed unmatched. The CDR3 covers 18 residues. Germline CDR1 is SGHAT and CDR2 is FQNNGV. The CDR3 bases are TGTGCCAGCAGCCCCCGCGGCGGGGGAGCGGGGGGCACAGATACGCAGTATTTT. This sequence encodes CASSPRGGGAGGTDTQYF. The full variable domain, its missing parts supplied by reference TRBV11-2 and TRBJ2-3, is EAGVAQSPRYKIIEKRQSVAFWCNPISGHATLYWYQQILGQGPKLLIQFQNNGVVDDSQLPKDRFSAERLKGVDSTLKIQPAKLEDSAVYLCASSPRGGGAGGTDTQYFGPGTRLTVL.

The sample holds many counts of this clone. V usage is TRBV2 and J usage is TRBJ2-5; 7 bases are shared with TRBD2. The germline gives CDR1 SNHLY, CDR2 FYNNEI. CDR3 size: 16 residues. J gave up 0 bases and V 2 bases, and 6 bases lay outside the gene matches. CDR3 region: CASSERASGNQETQYF. The CDR3 bases are TGTGCCAGCAGTGAAAGGGCTAGCGGAAACCAAGAGACCCAGTACTTC.

The rearrangement links TRBV12-5 to TRBJ2-2; TRBD1 matches 7 bases. V dropped 6 bases and J dropped 5; count of bases not matched to a gene: 3. This CDR3 spans 13 amino acids. CDR1 LGHNT and CDR2 FRNRAP come from the germline V gene. The CDR3 bases are TGTGCTAGTGGAACACAGGGGACCGGGGAGCTGTTTTTT. It translates to CASGTQGTGELFF.

The sample holds one count of this clone. The CDR3 loop is CASSYPPDRATEAFF. In DNA, the CDR3 is TGTGCCAGCAGTTACCCCCCGGACAGGGCTACTGAAGCTTTCTTT. This rearrangement joins TRBV6-2 or TRBV6-3 to TRBJ1-1; 8 nucleotides match TRBD1. Germline trimming cut 2 bases from V and 5 bases from J; bases unmatched to any gene: 7. This CDR3 comprises 15 residues. Germline values: CDR1 MNHEY, CDR2 SVGEGT.

This clone came up many times. The V and J genes are TRBV6-5 and TRBJ1-1; 7 bases fit TRBD1. CDR3 length: 14 residues. Looked up from germline, CDR1 is MNHEY and CDR2 is SVGAGI. The trim removed 6 bases at V and 7 bases at J, leaving 11 bases unmatched. The CDR3: CASRWTGSQGEAFF. The CDR3 bases are TGTGCCAGCAGATGGACAGGTAGTCAGGGTGAAGCTTTCTTT.

The genes are TRBV6-4 and TRBJ2-1, with TRBD2 matching over 9 bases. Germline CDR1 reads MRHNA; CDR2 reads SNTAGT. Trimming cost V 8 bases and J 9 bases; bases outside gene matches: 8. The CDR3 consists of 13 residues. CDR3 bases: TGTGCCAGCGGGTCTAGCGGGGAGGGTGAGCAGTTCTTC. Protein: CASGSSGEGEQFF.

The chain combines TRBV6-2 or TRBV6-3 with TRBJ1-1; 7 nucleotides match TRBD1. Germline loops: CDR1 MNHEY, CDR2 SVGEGT. Trimming at V came to 4 bases and at J to 5 bases, leaving 4 bases not matched to a gene. The CDR3 is made up of 13 amino acids. The CDR3 bases are TGTGCCAGCAGTTTAGGGACAGAGACTGAAGCTTTCTTT. Translating it yields CASSLGTETEAFF.

Comment on this clone: At one of its ends the junction is not consistent with the germline gene, which may arise from a read error. The V gene is TRBV5-1, the J gene TRBJ1-1, with a weak D call TRBD1 (6 bases). This CDR3 spans 16 amino acids. Germline CDR1 is SGHRS and CDR2 is YFSETQ. CDR3: CASSLADRRGNSEAFF. The CDR3 DNA reads as TGCGCCAGCAGCTTGGCCGATCGTAGGGGGAACAGTGAAGCTTTCTTT.

This chain links TRBV5-6 with TRBJ1-2, with D tentatively TRBD1 (5 bases). This CDR3 has 15 amino acids. Germline CDR1 is SGHDT and CDR2 is YYEEEE. V shed 0 bases and J shed 3 bases, with 12 bases lying between them. CDR3 nucleotide sequence: TGTGCCAGCAGCTTGGCGGGGGGAATCGACTATGGCTACACCTTC. It encodes CASSLAGGIDYGYTF.